This paragraph reports one T cell receptor (beta chain). What it recognizes is unknown. Time point given: sample taken at primary tumor resection. Without sorting, whole RNA was sequenced from tumor, nontumor lung or frozen PBMC. This specimen belongs to a study of spatial heterogeneity in lung cancer. Study details: A consistent excess of beta-chain over alpha-chain sequences was detected. Raw-read counts averaged over ten per unique TCR and UMI combination.

Whole-study findings and limits: Tumor TCRs that were ubiquitous and expanded showed up in blood more at resection than follow-up.

V gave up 4 bases and J gave up 1 base, with 8 bases separating them. Germline CDR1 and CDR2: SQVTM and ANQGSEA. The CDR3 sequence is 14 residues long. In TCRdb, the 5' RACE reads were re-called with MiXCR into one record per CDR3 protein. The sample has about 95,000 distinct CDR3 sequences, approximately 8.9% seen once. This receptor was taken from a male donor with early-stage non-small cell lung cancer. The material sequenced was PBMCs, taken at surgery. The J gene is TRBJ2-6, the V gene TRBV29-1, with D hard to call. The chain's CDR3 is CSVVSFSGANVLTF. The CDR3 DNA reads as TGCAGCGTTGTAAGTTTTTCTGGGGCCAACGTCCTGACTTTC.